This T cell receptor (beta chain) was documented in a study of shared clonotypes between healthy human individuals. There are a few counts of this clone. The CDR3 is 17 amino acids. V shed 2 bases and J shed 0 bases, with 11 bases lying between them. The germline gives CDR1 SNHLY, CDR2 FYNNEI. Assay used: immunoSEQ multiplex PCR; TCRdb lists only in-frame clones, some missing. Here the sample spans hundreds of thousands of clones, around 80% being singletons. This rearrangement joins TRBV2 to TRBJ1-6; TRBD1 is a possible D gene (5 bases). The clonotype comes from a woman aged 40 to 50 in good health. Some clones in this sample may be carry-over from other donors' samples. The specimen sequenced was PBMCs. The CDR3 DNA sequence: TGTGCCAGCAGTGAATTCGGGGGGAGCTCCTATAATTCACCCCTCCACTTT. Protein product: CASSEFGGSSYNSPLHF.